These 21 T cell receptor beta chains were sequenced from one sample in a study of CD8 T cells in Susac syndrome (dated by TCRdb to about 2019). To prepare the library, the immunoSEQ multiplex PCR assay was applied. RNA was extracted using the RNeasy kit, and about 0.5 to 1 ug of the RNA was reverse transcribed with random hexamers. TCRdb reanalyzed the raw reads on its own, using fastp at Q25 for trimming and MiXCR for clone calling, and kept in-frame beta chains. Each CDR3 protein gets just one entry, which takes the most common genes and DNA from the rows behind it. Recorded for this sample are over 80,000 distinct CDR3 sequences; around 94% of them occurred a single time. The leading ten clones occupy 0.85% to 1% of the sample. Input material: CD8+ T cells from PBMCs. The receptor source for this set is a human donor with Susac syndrome.

This CDR3 is CASSLTSGIENEQFF. The CDR3 bases are TGTGCCAGCAGTCTGACTAGCGGTATAGAAAATGAGCAGTTCTTC. The chain couples TRBV12-3 or TRBV12-4 to TRBJ2-1; 9 bases agree with TRBD2. With V trimmed by 5 bases and J by 7 bases, 9 bases remained unmatched. The CDR3 is made up of 15 amino acids.

CDR3 sequence: CSVEEWTGHGYEQYF. CDR3 in DNA: TGCAGCGTTGAAGAATGGACAGGGCATGGCTACGAGCAGTACTTC. The chain has TRBV29-1 and TRBJ2-7; 8 nucleotides line up with TRBD1. After removal of 0 bases from V and 3 bases from J, the junction contained 7 bases not matched to a gene. The germline gives CDR1 SQVTM, CDR2 ANQGSEA. This CDR3 has 15 amino acids.

V usage is TRBV27 and J usage is TRBJ2-7; 8 bases match TRBD2. The CDR3 sequence is 13 residues long. Germline V gene sequence: CDR1 MNHEY, CDR2 SMNVEV (reference sequence). V lost 8 bases to trimming and J lost 0 bases; unmatched junction nucleotides: 3. Written as DNA, the CDR3 is TGTGCCAGCGGGGCGGGGGGCTCCTACGAGCAGTACTTC. Translation gives CASGAGGSYEQYF.

V and J are TRBV7-8 and TRBJ2-3, with a tentative D call TRBD2 (5 bases). The CDR3 is made up of 14 amino acids. Trimming cost V 0 bases and J 2 bases, with 6 bases left between them. CDR1 SGHVS and CDR2 FQNEAQ come from the germline V gene. The chain's CDR3 is CASSLAGVTDTQYF. As DNA, the CDR3 is TGTGCCAGCAGCTTAGCGGGAGTCACAGATACGCAGTATTTT.

The CDR3 loop is CASSPAGDTEAFF. CDR3 DNA sequence: TGTGCCAGCAGTCCAGCAGGGGACACTGAAGCTTTCTTT. The J gene is TRBJ1-1, the V gene TRBV6-6; perhaps TRBD1 as D (6 bases). Germline CDR1 reads MNHNY; CDR2 reads SVGAGI (reference sequence). This CDR3 spans 13 amino acids. V lost 5 bases and J lost 3, with 10 bases in between.

This clonotype has a single count. The chain combines TRBV7-9 with TRBJ2-1, with D perhaps assigned TRBD1 or TRBD2 (5 bases each). This CDR3 contains 13 residues. Germline lookup yields CDR1 SEHNR and CDR2 FQNEAQ (reference sequence). Trimming took off 5 bases at V and 9 bases at J, with 14 bases between the two ends. Written as DNA, the CDR3 is TGTGCCAGCAGCGGGGCCCCCAGCGGTGAGCAGTTCTTC. Translated: CASSGAPSGEQFF.

The chain employs TRBV24-1 and TRBJ2-1; D not resolved. V was cut by 5 bases and J by 5 bases, with 12 bases left in between. The germline V gene encodes CDR1 KGHDR and CDR2 SFDVKD. The length of the CDR3 is 14 residues. CDR3 in amino acids: CATSARVTDNEQFF. The DNA for the CDR3 is TGTGCCACCAGTGCGCGAGTTACGGACAATGAGCAGTTCTTC.

The chain employs TRBV20-1 and TRBJ1-1; D is perhaps TRBD1 (6 bases). The CDR3 totals 11 residues. Germline values: CDR1 DFQATT, CDR2 SNEGSKA (reference sequence). V lost 5 bases and J lost 9, with 13 bases in between. The CDR3 DNA reads TGCAGTGCTCGGAGGGGGGCGCAAGCTTTCTTT. Translating it yields CSARRGAQAFF.

The V gene is TRBV20-1, the J gene TRBJ2-7; weak D call: TRBD2 (5 bases). This CDR3 spans 15 amino acids. Looked up from germline, CDR1 is DFQATT and CDR2 is SNEGSKA (reference sequence). V lost 1 base and J 2 bases, leaving 15 bases between the germline ends. The chain's CDR3 is CSARGVLAATYEQYF. The CDR3 bases are TGCAGTGCTAGAGGGGTCCTAGCTGCTACCTACGAGCAGTACTTC.

The chain joins TRBV30 to TRBJ1-1; no definite D call. V was shortened by 3 bases and J by 0 bases, with 8 bases between the two germline ends. The CDR3 extends over 13 amino acids. CDR1 GTSNPN and CDR2 SVGIG come from the germline V gene (reference sequence). CDR3 amino acids: CAWSPGMNTEAFF. DNA for the CDR3: TGTGCCTGGAGCCCGGGGATGAACACTGAAGCTTTCTTT.

The sample holds one count of this clonotype. The J gene is TRBJ2-1, the V gene TRBV4-1; D might be TRBD1 (6 bases). The CDR3 totals 15 residues. The V gene lost 1 base and the J gene lost 9 bases, with 16 bases spanning the gap. Germline V gene sequence: CDR1 MGHRA, CDR2 YSYEKL. The chain's CDR3 is CASSQGPGVRIEQFF. The CDR3 nucleotides are TGCGCCAGCAGCCAAGGTCCAGGGGTCAGGATTGAGCAGTTCTTC.

The V call is TRBV7-9, the J call TRBJ2-7, with D possibly matching TRBD1 (6 bases). Germline V gene lookup returns CDR1 SEHNR and CDR2 FQNEAQ (reference sequence). The ends were cut back, 5 bases at V and 2 bases at J, with 13 bases in the middle. The CDR3 consists of 14 residues. The CDR3 coding sequence is TGTGCCAGCAGCCGGATTGGACAGACCTACGAGCAGTACTTC. Translated: CASSRIGQTYEQYF.

CDR3 residues: CASSIQLVYEQYF. CDR3 nucleotide sequence: TGTGCCAGCAGCATACAGCTGGTCTACGAGCAGTACTTC. The V call is TRBV6-6, the J call TRBJ2-7; D not resolved. V lost 6 bases to trimming and J lost 3 bases, with 12 bases between them. The germline V gene has CDR1 MNHNY and CDR2 SVGAGI (reference sequence). This CDR3 has 13 residues.

This clonotype was recorded once. The chain recombines TRBV4-1 with TRBJ2-1; D may be TRBD1 or TRBD2 (5 bases each). Germline CDR1 and CDR2: MGHRA and YSYEKL. The CDR3 is 14 residues long. V was pared by 3 bases and J by 9 bases, with 15 bases between. DNA for the CDR3: TGCGCCAGCAGCCAGCGAGGGGTCATGGGTGAGCAGTTCTTC. Translation gives CASSQRGVMGEQFF.

This chain uses TRBV24-1 with TRBJ2-7, with 8 positions matching TRBD1. Germline values: CDR1 KGHDR, CDR2 SFDVKD. V was clipped by 4 bases and J by 5 bases; unmatched bases: 3. The CDR3 extends over 13 amino acids. CDR3 region: CATSDLTGDEQYF. CDR3 DNA: TGTGCCACCAGTGACTTGACAGGGGACGAGCAGTACTTC.

The chain is built from TRBV30 and TRBJ1-2, with 8 bases that match TRBD1. This CDR3 spans 12 amino acids. The J segment lost 8 bases and the V segment lost 7 bases, leaving 9 bases of the junction unmatched. Germline CDR1 GTSNPN, CDR2 SVGIG (reference sequence). For the CDR3, the DNA is TGTGCCTACACTGGACAGGGTAACGGCTACACCTTC. It encodes CAYTGQGNGYTF.

CDR3 nucleotide sequence: TGTGCCAGCAGCTTACAGGGTTCGGCGGTCGGCTACACCTTC. The encoded protein is CASSLQGSAVGYTF. The rearrangement links TRBV13 to TRBJ1-2, with D possibly TRBD1 on 5 matching bases. The CDR3 has 14 residues. From germline, CDR1 is PRHDT and CDR2 FYEKMQ (reference sequence). V dropped 2 bases and J dropped 8 bases, with 15 bases sitting between them.

This chain uses TRBV30 with TRBJ2-1; no clear D. This CDR3 region has 12 residues. The V gene lost 4 bases and the J gene lost 5 bases, with 9 bases spanning the gap. Germline values: CDR1 GTSNPN, CDR2 SVGIG (reference sequence). The CDR3 DNA reads as TGTGCCTGGACCGGCGGAGACAATGAGCAGTTCTTC. Amino acid sequence: CAWTGGDNEQFF.

The chain uses TRBV6-2 or TRBV6-3 and TRBJ2-7, with TRBD2 matching over 11 bases. The germline V gene encodes CDR1 MNHEY and CDR2 SVGEGT. CDR3 length: 16 residues. With 6 bases clipped from V and 2 bases from J, the junction kept 9 bases outside the gene matches. The CDR3, as DNA: TGTGCCAGCAGCGGGACAGGGACTAGCGGAACCTACGAGCAGTACTTC. Its translation: CASSGTGTSGTYEQYF.

The rearrangement uses TRBV12-3 or TRBV12-4 and TRBJ2-3, with 9 bases identical to TRBD2. This CDR3 region has 16 residues. V dropped 5 bases and J dropped 5; count of bases not matched to a gene: 11. Written as DNA, the CDR3 is TGTGCCAGCAGTGGCCCGGGACTAGCAGTTGGAGATACGCAGTATTTT. This translates into CASSGPGLAVGDTQYF.

As for this clonotype: An end of the junction does not agree with germline; a read error may underlie this. CDR3 bases: TGTGCCTGGAGTCCCGGGACTAGCATAGATACGCAGTATTTT. Protein sequence: CAWSPGTSIDTQYF. The chain carries TRBV30 and TRBJ2-3; 9 nucleotides agree with TRBD2. The CDR3 has 14 residues. Looked up from germline, CDR1 is GTSNPN and CDR2 is SVGIG (reference sequence).